Each of the 30 T cell receptor beta chains below was sequenced from the same sample in a study of T cell responses to AZD1222 COVID-19 vaccine. TCRdb keeps only in-frame clones here, not all; method: immunoSEQ multiplex PCR. In the table there are approximately 19,000 clones, roughly 80% of which are singletons. This specimen was peripheral blood, taken 28 days after the second AZD1222 dose. These TCRs come from an adult who received the AZD1222 COVID-19 vaccine.

This chain links TRBV18 with TRBJ1-2; TRBD1 matches at 12 bases. With 4 bases clipped from V and 0 bases from J, the junction kept 3 bases outside the gene matches. This CDR3 is built from 16 residues. The V gene's germline CDR1 is KGHSH and CDR2 LQKENI. The CDR3 region is CASSQGTGGSNYGYTF. The DNA of the CDR3 is TGTGCCAGCTCACAGGGGACAGGGGGCTCTAACTATGGCTACACCTTC.

This clone was recorded a few times. The CDR3 region is CASIPNTGELFF. The CDR3, as DNA: TGTGCCAGTATTCCGAACACCGGGGAGCTGTTTTTT. The chain is built from TRBV19 and TRBJ2-2; D gene unclear. The V end lost 7 bases, the J end lost 0 bases, and 3 bases lay between the germline ends. Germline V gene data show CDR1 as LNHDA and CDR2 as SQIVND (reference sequence). The CDR3 has 12 residues.

This chain joins TRBV7-2 and TRBJ1-6; 9 nucleotides align to TRBD1. V lost 4 bases and J lost 7; bases outside the gene matches: 14. Germline-derived CDR1 and CDR2 are SGHTA and FQGNSA. CDR3 length: 18 amino acids. Here the CDR3 DNA reads TGTGCCAGCAGCTCCCCTAGGGGCAGGGACAGGGTGAATTCACCCCTCCACTTT. Encoded protein: CASSSPRGRDRVNSPLHF.

This rearrangement joins TRBV12-3 or TRBV12-4 to TRBJ1-4; 8 nucleotides line up with TRBD1. V was pared by 8 bases and J by 7 bases, with 6 bases of the junction left unmatched. The CDR3 runs 13 residues. The CDR3 region has the DNA TGTGCCAGCCATGAGACAGGGGTTGAAAAACTGTTTTTT. It translates to CASHETGVEKLFF.

This clone is categorized as medium-sized. This chain links TRBV7-8 with TRBJ2-1, with D tentatively TRBD2 (6 bases). Looked up from germline, CDR1 is SGHVS and CDR2 is FQNEAQ. Between the trimmed V and J ends, which lost 2 bases and 6 bases, there was a span of 11 bases. The CDR3 loop spans 14 amino acids. CDR3 DNA: TGTGCCAGCAGCTTAATCGCGGGATCCAATGAGCAGTTCTTC. Translation: CASSLIAGSNEQFF. The whole variable domain, remainder taken from reference TRBV7-8 and TRBJ2-1, is GAGVSQSPRYKVAKRGQDVALRCDPISGHVSLFWYQQALGQGPEFLTYFQNEAQLDKSGLPSDRFFAERPEGSVSTLKIQRTQQEDSAVYLCASSLIAGSNEQFFGPGTRLTVL.

On this clone: Germline and junction disagree at one end, which may indicate a read error. The genes are TRBV10-3 and TRBJ1-1; 8 nucleotides align to TRBD1. The CDR3 has 12 residues. Germline V gene data show CDR1 as ENHRY and CDR2 as SYGVKD. The CDR3 sequence: CALRGPNTEAFF. In nucleotides, the CDR3 is TGTGCCCTCAGGGGGCCGAACACTGAAGCTTTCTTT.

The rearrangement links TRBV21-1 to TRBJ1-1; the D segment call TRBD1 is taken from the table without a DNA check. TRBV21-1 is classified as a pseudogene. The CDR3 has 15 amino acids. For the CDR3, the DNA is TGTGCCACCCTAGACAGGGACAGAGTTGGGACTGAAGCTTTCTTT. Translation: CATLDRDRVGTEAFF.

This clone appeared a few times. This chain links TRBV14 with TRBJ2-4; D ambiguous. The ends were cut back, 0 bases at V and 6 bases at J, with 15 bases in the middle. The CDR3 consists of 16 residues. Germline V gene lookup returns CDR1 SGHDN and CDR2 FVKESK. The CDR3 reads CASSQDHVSGLNIQYF. CDR3 DNA sequence: TGTGCCAGCAGCCAAGATCATGTTTCAGGATTAAACATTCAGTACTTC.

The J gene is TRBJ2-3, the V gene TRBV9; D may be TRBD2 (7 bases). CDR1 and CDR2 (germline): SGDLS, YYNGEE. V was pared by 7 bases and J by 1 base, with 16 bases between. The CDR3 contains 15 residues. CDR3 sequence: CASERGGRGTDTQYF. The CDR3 region has the DNA TGTGCCAGCGAGAGGGGGGGGAGAGGCACAGATACGCAGTATTTT.

The chain is built from TRBV3-1 (or the pseudogene TRBV3-2) and TRBJ2-3; 7 bases agree with TRBD2. The ends lost 2 bases at V and 0 bases at J; junction bases unmatched: 2. Germline V lookup: CDR1 LGHDT, CDR2 YNNKEL (reference sequence). The CDR3 totals 15 residues. Here the CDR3 DNA reads TGTGCCAGCAGCCAACCGGGAGGAAGCACAGATACGCAGTATTTT. It is translated as CASSQPGGSTDTQYF.

The chain recombines TRBV9 with TRBJ2-5, with 11 bases aligning to TRBD1. CDR1 is SGDLS and CDR2 is YYNGEE in the germline V gene. V trimming: 0 bases; J trimming: 4 bases; junction bases outside the gene matches: 5. There are 16 residues in the CDR3. The CDR3 is CASSVGTGGWVETQYF. As DNA, the CDR3 is TGTGCCAGCAGCGTAGGGACAGGGGGCTGGGTAGAGACCCAGTACTTC.

This clone was observed a handful of times. The CDR3 coding sequence is TGCGCCAGCAGCCATCAGTCGGAGAACACAGATACGCAGTATTTT. Amino acid sequence: CASSHQSENTDTQYF. This chain links TRBV4-3 with TRBJ2-3; D ambiguous. CDR3 size: 15 residues. The germline V and J ends were trimmed by 3 bases and 2 bases, with 12 bases remaining between them. From germline, CDR1 is LGHNA and CDR2 YSLEER.

The rearrangement uses TRBV9 and TRBJ1-1; 9 bases map to TRBD1. The germline CDR1 and CDR2 sequences are SGDLS and YYNGEE. The CDR3 is 15 amino acids. The trim removed 0 bases at V and 3 bases at J, leaving 3 bases unmatched. This CDR3 reads CASSVGGTGHTEAFF. CDR3 coding DNA: TGTGCCAGCAGCGTAGGAGGGACAGGGCACACTGAAGCTTTCTTT.

This clone occurred a few times. This chain uses TRBV30 with TRBJ2-1, with D perhaps matching TRBD2 (6 bases). Germline CDR1 GTSNPN, CDR2 SVGIG (reference sequence). Trimming removed 0 bases from V and 0 bases from J, with 9 bases in between. This CDR3 contains 15 residues. The CDR3, as DNA: TGTGCCTGGAGTGTGGACGGGGGCTCCTACAATGAGCAGTTCTTC. Protein: CAWSVDGGSYNEQFF.

This chain joins TRBV7-8 and TRBJ1-5; no clear D gene. The CDR3 runs to 16 residues. V gave up 0 bases and J gave up 1 base, with 10 bases separating them. Germline V gene sequence: CDR1 SGHVS, CDR2 FQNEAQ. The CDR3 coding sequence is TGTGCCAGCAGCTTAGCAAGGTCAAAGAGCAATCAGCCCCAGCATTTT. It yields the protein CASSLARSKSNQPQHF.

This chain links TRBV7-3 with TRBJ2-2; 9 nucleotides line up with TRBD1. The CDR3 spans 15 residues. CDR1 is SGHTA and CDR2 is FQGTGA in the germline V gene. Germline trimming cut 5 bases from V and 5 bases from J; bases unmatched to any gene: 6. The CDR3 nucleotides are TGTGCCAGCAGCAGGGACAGGGATTCTACCGGGGAGCTGTTTTTT. It codes for CASSRDRDSTGELFF.

The chain links TRBV5-4 to TRBJ1-4; D is unresolved. V lost 1 base to trimming and J lost 10 bases, with 8 bases between them. CDR1 and CDR2 from the germline V gene are SGHNT and YYREEE (reference sequence). The CDR3 totals 12 residues. The CDR3 sequence: CASSLLAGKLFF. CDR3 nucleotides: TGTGCCAGCAGCTTGTTGGCTGGAAAACTGTTTTTT. Full variable domain (rest looked up from reference TRBV5-4 and TRBJ1-4): ETGVTQSPTHLIKTRGQQVTLRCSSQSGHNTVSWYQQALGQGPQFIFQYYREEENGRGNFPPRFSGLQFPNYSSELNVNALELDDSALYLCASSLLAGKLFFGSGTQLSVL.

The chain is built from TRBV2 and TRBJ1-5; no definite D call. V was cut by 10 bases and J by 2 bases, with 15 bases left in between. The CDR3 runs 14 residues. CDR1 is SNHLY, CDR2 FYNNEI, per germline. CDR3 bases: TGTGCCACCTCGATCTTTGATGGCAATCAGCCCCAGCATTTT. It yields the protein CATSIFDGNQPQHF.

CDR3 region: CAWSRARRSPLHF. The CDR3 DNA sequence: TGTGCCTGGAGCAGGGCCCGACGTTCACCCCTCCACTTT. The chain couples TRBV30 to TRBJ1-6, with D possibly matching TRBD1 (5 bases). CDR3 length: 13 residues. Trimming took 3 bases from V and 9 from J, leaving 12 bases between them. Germline CDR1 GTSNPN, CDR2 SVGIG (reference sequence).

The chain couples TRBV5-4 to TRBJ2-1, with D hard to call. Germline values: CDR1 SGHNT, CDR2 YYREEE (reference sequence). V was clipped by 3 bases and J by 1 base, with 11 bases between them. This CDR3 contains 15 residues. In DNA form, the CDR3 reads TGTGCCAGCAGCTCGTGGACGGTATCCTACAATGAGCAGTTCTTC. Translation: CASSSWTVSYNEQFF. Filled out from reference TRBV5-4 and TRBJ2-1, the complete variable domain reads ETGVTQSPTHLIKTRGQQVTLRCSSQSGHNTVSWYQQALGQGPQFIFQYYREEENGRGNFPPRFSGLQFPNYSSELNVNALELDDSALYLCASSSWTVSYNEQFFGPGTRLTVL.

V gene TRBV5-4 combines with J gene TRBJ2-6; no clear D gene. Germline values: CDR1 SGHNT, CDR2 YYREEE (reference sequence). This CDR3 region has 15 residues. Trimming shortened V by 4 bases and J by 0 bases, and 8 bases separated the two germline ends. CDR3 sequence reads: CASSDASSGANVLTF. The CDR3 bases are TGTGCCAGCAGCGATGCCTCCTCTGGGGCCAACGTCCTGACTTTC. Variable domain in full (rest from reference TRBV5-4 and TRBJ2-6): ETGVTQSPTHLIKTRGQQVTLRCSSQSGHNTVSWYQQALGQGPQFIFQYYREEENGRGNFPPRFSGLQFPNYSSELNVNALELDDSALYLCASSDASSGANVLTFGAGSRLTVL.

This chain connects TRBV6-2 or TRBV6-3 to TRBJ2-3, with 12 bases lining up with TRBD2. The germline gives CDR1 MNHEY, CDR2 SVGEGT. J lost 4 bases, V lost 2 bases, and 7 bases had no gene match. The CDR3 consists of 17 residues. CDR3 region: CASSYPRLAGVPDTQYF. The CDR3 DNA is TGTGCCAGCAGTTACCCCCGACTAGCGGGAGTCCCAGATACGCAGTATTTT.

The chain links TRBV24-1 to TRBJ2-1; no clear D. There are 13 residues in the CDR3. Trimming removed 2 bases from V and 10 bases from J, with 11 bases in between. Per the germline V gene, CDR1 is KGHDR and CDR2 is SFDVKD. This CDR3 is CATSDYGVEEQFF. CDR3 bases: TGTGCCACCAGTGATTACGGTGTTGAGGAGCAGTTCTTC.

This rearrangement joins TRBV9 to TRBJ2-3; D gene uncertain. This CDR3 spans 15 amino acids. In germline, CDR1 is SGDLS, CDR2 YYNGEE. The V end lost 2 bases, the J end lost 0 bases, and 10 bases lay between the germline ends. As DNA, the CDR3 is TGTGCCAGCAGCGTGGGCCTTAGAAGCACAGATACGCAGTATTTT. Translating gives CASSVGLRSTDTQYF.

The rearrangement joins TRBV4-3 to TRBJ2-3; D is uncertain. CDR3 length: 14 residues. Trimming took 1 base from V and 5 from J, leaving 10 bases between them. Germline-derived CDR1 and CDR2 are LGHNA and YSLEER. The CDR3 region has the DNA TGCGCCAGCAGCCAAGTACACGCAAGAGATACGCAGTATTTT. Amino acids: CASSQVHARDTQYF.

J is TRBJ2-1 and V is TRBV7-3; D ambiguous. Deletions cut 2 bases from V and 5 bases from J, with 7 bases between. The CDR3 covers 13 residues. Per the germline V gene, CDR1 is SGHTA and CDR2 is FQGTGA. The CDR3 DNA follows: TGTGCCAGCAGCTTATATGAAGACAATGAGCAGTTCTTC. Translation: CASSLYEDNEQFF.

The chain uses TRBV18 and TRBJ1-1; D remains unclear. CDR3 length equals 13 residues. Germline CDR1 KGHSH, CDR2 LQKENI. V lost 4 bases and J 3 bases, leaving 9 bases between the germline ends. The CDR3 nucleotides are TGTGCCAGCTCACAAGGATTTTACACTGAAGCTTTCTTT. This sequence encodes CASSQGFYTEAFF.

The rearrangement joins TRBV19 to TRBJ1-4, with 8 bases that match TRBD1. With V trimmed by 5 bases and J by 8 bases, 16 bases remained unmatched. The CDR3 is made up of 17 amino acids. Per the germline V gene, CDR1 is LNHDA and CDR2 is SQIVND (reference sequence). The chain's CDR3 is CASSATRNRGDYEKLFF. CDR3 nucleotide sequence: TGTGCCAGTAGTGCAACCCGGAACAGGGGGGACTACGAAAAACTGTTTTTT.

This clone has just one count. This chain connects TRBV5-6 to TRBJ2-5; 13 bases map to TRBD2. The CDR3 totals 17 residues. The ends lost 4 bases at V and 5 bases at J; junction bases unmatched: 11. Germline loops: CDR1 SGHDT, CDR2 YYEEEE. The CDR3: CASSHRTSGGGEETQYF. Here the CDR3 DNA reads TGTGCCAGCAGCCACCGGACTAGCGGGGGAGGGGAGGAGACCCAGTACTTC. The full variable domain, rest sourced from reference TRBV5-6 and TRBJ2-5, is DAGVTQSPTHLIKTRGQQVTLRCSPKSGHDTVSWYQQALGQGPQFIFQYYEEEERQRGNFPDRFSGHQFPNYSSELNVNALLLGDSALYLCASSHRTSGGGEETQYFGPGTRLLVL.

This clone was seen a single time. CDR3 bases: TGTGCCAGTAGTAATTGGTCAGGTATAGGTGAAGCTTTCTTT. This codes for CASSNWSGIGEAFF. The chain combines TRBV19 with TRBJ1-1; no clear D. The CDR3 sequence is 14 residues long. CDR1 LNHDA and CDR2 SQIVND come from the germline V gene (reference sequence). V shed 4 bases and J shed 7 bases, with 16 bases lying between them.